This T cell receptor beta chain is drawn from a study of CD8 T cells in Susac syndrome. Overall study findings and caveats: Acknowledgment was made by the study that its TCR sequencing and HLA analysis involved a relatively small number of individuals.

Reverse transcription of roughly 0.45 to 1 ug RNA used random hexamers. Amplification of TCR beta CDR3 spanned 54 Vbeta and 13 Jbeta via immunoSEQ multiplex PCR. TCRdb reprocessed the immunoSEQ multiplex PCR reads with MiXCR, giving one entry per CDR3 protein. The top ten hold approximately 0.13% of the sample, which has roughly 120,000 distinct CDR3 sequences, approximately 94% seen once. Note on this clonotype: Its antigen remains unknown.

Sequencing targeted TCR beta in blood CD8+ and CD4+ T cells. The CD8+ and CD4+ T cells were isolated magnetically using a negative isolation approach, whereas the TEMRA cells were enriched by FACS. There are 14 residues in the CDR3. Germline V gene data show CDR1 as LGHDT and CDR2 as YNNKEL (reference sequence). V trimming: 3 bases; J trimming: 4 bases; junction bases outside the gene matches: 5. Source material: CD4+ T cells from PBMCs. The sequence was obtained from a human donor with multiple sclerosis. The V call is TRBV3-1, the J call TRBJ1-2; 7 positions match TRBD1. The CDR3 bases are TGTGCCAGCAGCCACGAGGGACAGCTCTATGGCTACACCTTC. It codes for CASSHEGQLYGYTF.